The 17 T cell receptor beta chains listed next were all sequenced from one sample in a study of CD8+ T cells in alopecia areata. As the sequencing template, cDNA was produced by extracting RNA and reverse transcribing it. Profiled with immunoSEQ multiplex PCR; TCRdb holds only in-frame clones, not every one. The sample holds around 100,000 clones, 44% seen once. Documented treatment: oral pan-JAK inhibitor, 5-10 mg twice daily. The material was CD8+ T cells sorted from blood, obtained at week 24, from a patient treated with tofacitinib. The receptors originated from a human donor with alopecia areata.

The chain links TRBV11-2 to TRBJ2-1, with D possibly TRBD2 on 6 matching bases. The CDR3 has 15 amino acids. Trimming shortened V by 5 bases and J by 4 bases, and 15 bases separated the two germline ends. CDR1 and CDR2 (germline): SGHAT, FQNNGV. CDR3 in amino acids: CASSRGVPSYNEQFF. The DNA of the CDR3 is TGTGCCAGCAGCCGCGGGGTTCCCTCTTACAATGAGCAGTTCTTC.

The genes are TRBV7-9 and TRBJ1-2; no reliable D call. This CDR3 has 15 amino acids. Germline CDR1 and CDR2: SEHNR and FQNEAQ (reference sequence). V was pared by 3 bases and J by 0 bases, with 11 bases between. Written as DNA, the CDR3 is TGTGCCAGCAGCTTCGTGACGGAAACTAACTATGGCTACACCTTC. It codes for CASSFVTETNYGYTF.

This chain links TRBV9 with TRBJ2-7, with 9 bases that match TRBD2. Germline V CDR1 and CDR2: SGDLS, YYNGEE. Unmatched junction bases numbered 3, after V lost 2 bases and J lost 0 bases. The CDR3 has 15 amino acids. CDR3 DNA sequence: TGTGCCAGCAGCGTGAGCGGGAGGAGCTCCTACGAGCAGTACTTC. This translates into CASSVSGRSSYEQYF.

The gene calls are TRBV11-2 and TRBJ2-1, with D uncertain. Germline CDR1 and CDR2: SGHAT and FQNNGV. V dropped 5 bases and J dropped 6 bases, with 5 bases sitting between them. The CDR3 spans 11 residues. CDR3 coding DNA: TGTGCCAGCAGCACCACCAATGAGCAGTTCTTC. Protein sequence: CASSTTNEQFF.

A few counts support this clone. J is TRBJ2-5 and V is TRBV4-1, with D hard to call. Trimming stripped 6 bases from V and 5 bases from J, with 16 bases between. The germline V gene has CDR1 MGHRA and CDR2 YSYEKL. The CDR3 has 14 residues. Here the CDR3 reads CASRAHLGVETQYF. DNA for the CDR3: TGCGCCAGCAGAGCTCACCTGGGTGTTGAGACCCAGTACTTC.

This clone appeared a few times. The chain carries TRBV25-1 and TRBJ2-7; 7 bases align to TRBD1. This CDR3 region has 13 residues. The V gene's germline CDR1 is MGHDK and CDR2 SYGVNS. V lost 6 bases and J lost 2; bases outside the gene matches: 4. As DNA, the CDR3 is TGTGCCAGCAGCCCGGGACAGACCTACGAGCAGTACTTC. Amino acids: CASSPGQTYEQYF.

This chain joins TRBV9 and TRBJ2-3; D is undetermined. V lost 4 bases and J 0 bases, leaving 15 bases between the germline ends. Germline CDR1 is SGDLS and CDR2 is YYNGEE. This CDR3 is 16 amino acids long. The CDR3 DNA follows: TGTGCCAGCAGCTCCCTCGGCGGCTCTAGCACAGATACGCAGTATTTT. This codes for CASSSLGGSSTDTQYF.

This clone was seen only a few times. V gene TRBV29-1 combines with J gene TRBJ1-1, with D possibly being TRBD1 (5 bases). V lost 0 bases to trimming and J lost 1 base, with 12 bases between them. From germline, CDR1 is SQVTM and CDR2 ANQGSEA. The CDR3 length is 15 residues. The DNA of the CDR3 is TGCAGCGTTGAAGATCTGGGGGGGGAGAACACTGAAGCTTTCTTT. It yields the protein CSVEDLGGENTEAFF.

The CDR3 coding sequence is TGTGCCAGCAGCGTGGGGGAGACCAACGTCCTGACTTTC. Encoded protein: CASSVGETNVLTF. V is TRBV9 and J is TRBJ2-6; the D call may be TRBD1 or TRBD2 (5 bases each). The CDR3 has 13 residues. The V end was cut by 2 bases, the J end by 8 bases, with 8 bases between. CDR1 SGDLS and CDR2 YYNGEE come from the germline V gene.

This sequence joins TRBV5-1 and TRBJ2-5, with D perhaps matching TRBD1 or TRBD2 (5 bases each). V lost 4 bases to trimming and J lost 0 bases, with 13 bases between them. Germline assignment: CDR1 SGHRS and CDR2 YFSETQ. The CDR3 contains 15 residues. The CDR3 DNA reads as TGCGCCAGCAGCCACGGGACGGACGACCAAGAGACCCAGTACTTC. This encodes CASSHGTDDQETQYF.

This rearrangement joins TRBV4-2 to TRBJ2-7, with 8 bases identical to TRBD2. Germline CDR1 is LGHNA and CDR2 is YNFKEQ. The length of the CDR3 is 15 residues. After removal of 4 bases from V and 2 bases from J, the junction contained 7 bases not matched to a gene. CDR3 coding DNA: TGTGCCAGCAGCCTCCGGGTAGCGGGGACCTACGAGCAGTACTTC. It is translated as CASSLRVAGTYEQYF.

The table lists this clone with a few counts. This chain uses TRBV29-1 with TRBJ2-1; possibly TRBD2 for D (6 bases). Trimming removed 5 bases from V and 7 bases from J, with 15 bases in between. CDR3 length: 13 amino acids. Germline loops: CDR1 SQVTM, CDR2 ANQGSEA. CDR3 loop: CSVQLEAGNEQFF. As DNA, the CDR3 is TGCAGCGTTCAGTTGGAGGCGGGGAATGAGCAGTTCTTC.

This clone occurred a few times. The chain is built from TRBV7-9 and TRBJ2-1; D not certain. The CDR3 runs to 12 residues. Germline CDR1 reads SEHNR; CDR2 reads FQNEAQ (reference sequence). V was clipped by 9 bases and J by 6 bases, with 12 bases between them. The DNA for the CDR3 is TGTGCCAGTAGAGGCATAGTCAATGAGCAGTTCTTC. It is translated as CASRGIVNEQFF. Variable domain in full (rest from reference TRBV7-9 and TRBJ2-1): DTGVSQNPRHKITKRGQNVTFRCDPISEHNRLYWYRQTLGQGPEFLTYFQNEAQLEKSRLLSDRFSAERPKGSFSTLEIQRTEQGDSAMYLCASRGIVNEQFFGPGTRLTVL.

The chain recombines TRBV6-5 with TRBJ2-7, with 11 bases that match TRBD2. Germline CDR1 is MNHEY and CDR2 is SVGAGI. This CDR3 has 16 amino acids. V was clipped by 2 bases and J by 5 bases; unmatched bases: 8. The CDR3 coding sequence is TGTGCCAGCAGTTACGACACTAGCGGGGGCTGGAACGAGCAGTACTTC. This gives the protein CASSYDTSGGWNEQYF.

Here the CDR3 reads CSVTTGADTGELFF. The CDR3 DNA is TGCAGCGTTACGACAGGGGCCGACACCGGGGAGCTGTTTTTT. V and J are TRBV29-1 and TRBJ2-2, with 8 bases identical to TRBD1. The CDR3 loop spans 14 amino acids. From germline, CDR1 is SQVTM and CDR2 ANQGSEA. V lost 5 bases and J lost 3; bases outside the gene matches: 5.

This clone was recorded a few times. The chain carries TRBV30 and TRBJ2-1; 8 bases match TRBD2. Germline V gives CDR1 GTSNPN, CDR2 SVGIG (reference sequence). The junction had 3 bases not matched to a gene; V was cut back by 5 bases and J by 0 bases. The CDR3 loop spans 14 amino acids. CDR3 coding DNA: TGTGCCTGGGATAGCGGGATCTCCTACAATGAGCAGTTCTTC. This sequence encodes CAWDSGISYNEQFF.

The chain has TRBV25-1 and TRBJ1-1; no clear D. Looked up from germline, CDR1 is MGHDK and CDR2 is SYGVNS. This CDR3 is 13 amino acids long. V lost 5 bases and J 4 bases, leaving 11 bases between the germline ends. The CDR3 DNA follows: TGTGCCAGCAGTTTAAGTCTGGGCACTGAAGCTTTCTTT. As protein: CASSLSLGTEAFF. Looking up the rest from reference TRBV25-1 and TRBJ1-1 gives the full variable domain: EADIYQTPRYLVIGTGKKITLECSQTMGHDKMYWYQQDPGMELHLIHYSYGVNSTEKGDLSSESTVSRIRTEHFPLTLESARPSHTSQYLCASSLSLGTEAFFGQGTRLTVV.